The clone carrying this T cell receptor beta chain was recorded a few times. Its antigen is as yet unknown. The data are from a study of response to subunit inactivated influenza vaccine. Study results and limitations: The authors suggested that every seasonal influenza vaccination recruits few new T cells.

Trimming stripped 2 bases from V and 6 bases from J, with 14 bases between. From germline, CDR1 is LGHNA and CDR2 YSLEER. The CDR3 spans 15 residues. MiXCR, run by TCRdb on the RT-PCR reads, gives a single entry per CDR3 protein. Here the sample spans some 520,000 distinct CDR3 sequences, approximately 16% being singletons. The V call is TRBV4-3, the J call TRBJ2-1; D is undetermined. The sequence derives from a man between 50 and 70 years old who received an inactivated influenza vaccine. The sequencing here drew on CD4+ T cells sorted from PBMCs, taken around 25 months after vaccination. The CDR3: CASSQIYSHFNEQFF. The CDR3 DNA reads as TGCGCCAGCAGCCAAATTTACTCACACTTCAATGAGCAGTTCTTC.